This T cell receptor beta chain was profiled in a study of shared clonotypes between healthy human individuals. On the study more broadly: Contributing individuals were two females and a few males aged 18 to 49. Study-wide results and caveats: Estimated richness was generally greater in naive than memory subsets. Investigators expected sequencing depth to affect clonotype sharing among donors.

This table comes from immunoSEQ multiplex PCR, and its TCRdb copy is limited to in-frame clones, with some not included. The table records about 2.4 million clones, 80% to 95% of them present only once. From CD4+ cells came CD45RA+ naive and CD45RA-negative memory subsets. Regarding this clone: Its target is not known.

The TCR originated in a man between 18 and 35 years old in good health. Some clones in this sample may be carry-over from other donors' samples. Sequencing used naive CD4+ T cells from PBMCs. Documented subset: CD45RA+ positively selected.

The CDR3 nucleotides are TGTGCCAGCAGTGTTGGGACAGTGAATCAGCCCCAGCATTTT. Translating gives CASSVGTVNQPQHF. This rearrangement joins TRBV6-1 to TRBJ1-5; 7 bases are a match to TRBD1. The CDR3 totals 14 residues. The J segment lost 4 bases and the V segment lost 4 bases, leaving 4 bases of the junction unmatched. Germline CDR1 and CDR2: MNHNS and SASEGT.